The source of this T cell receptor beta chain is a study of T cell responses to AZD1222 COVID-19 vaccine. Germline V gene data show CDR1 as SGHTA and CDR2 as FQGNSA. The V end was cut by 2 bases, the J end by 9 bases, with 8 bases between. CDR3 size: 12 residues. Study observations and caveats: Most donors were white British and more were female, and clonal diversity was possibly underestimated. Repertoire collection took place solely once the T cell response had peaked. Vaccination with two AZD1222 doses was followed by a rise in Spike-specific TCR breadth and depth.

It was second doses at about 4 or about 12 weeks that were pooled. Comment on this clone: No antigen is known for it.

The method was immunoSEQ multiplex PCR; TCRdb's version includes in-frame clones alone and lacks a portion of them. The sample shows roughly 100,000 clones, more than 70% of them seen only once. J is TRBJ2-1 and V is TRBV7-2; D uncertain. The TCR originated in an adult who received the AZD1222 COVID-19 vaccine. Sequencing was performed on peripheral blood, taken 28 days after the second AZD1222 dose. The CDR3 loop reads CASSLRAREQFF. The CDR3 DNA is TGTGCCAGCAGCTTAAGGGCCCGTGAGCAGTTCTTC.